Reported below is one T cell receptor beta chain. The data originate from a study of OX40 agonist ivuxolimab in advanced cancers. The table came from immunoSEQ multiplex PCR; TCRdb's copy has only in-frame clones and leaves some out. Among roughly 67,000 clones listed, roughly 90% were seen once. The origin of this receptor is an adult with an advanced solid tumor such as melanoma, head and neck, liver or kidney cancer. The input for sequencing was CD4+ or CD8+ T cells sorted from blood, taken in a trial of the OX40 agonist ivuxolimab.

CDR3 nucleotide sequence: TGTGCCAGCAGTTTGACAGGGGCTAACACCGGGGAGCTGTTTTTT. This translates into CASSLTGANTGELFF. This chain uses TRBV28 with TRBJ2-2; TRBD1 matches 8 bases. J was trimmed by 2 bases and V by 3 bases; bases with no gene match: 2. CDR1 is MDHEN, CDR2 SYDVKM, per germline. The CDR3 loop spans 15 amino acids.